This is a list of T cell receptor beta chains from one sample in a study of T cells in tuberculosis. TCRdb keeps only in-frame clones here, not all; method: immunoSEQ multiplex PCR. This repertoire shows around 35,000 clones, about 94% found once; its top ten account for about 12%. Sequencing used PBMCs. These TCRs come from a donor aged 5 to 30 with latent tuberculosis or without tuberculosis infection. Some clones in this sample may be carry-over from other donors' samples. The CDR3 runs from the conserved cysteine through the conserved F or W. Each record gives: V gene, J gene, CDR3 protein.

TRBV19,TRBJ2-3,CASSPTSGGAADTQYF
TRBV7-9,TRBJ2-7,CASRTVGGVYEQYF
TRBV4-3,TRBJ1-4,CASSQTGTENEKLFF
TRBV7-3,TRBJ2-5,CASSLDDRGNETQYF
TRBV6-5,TRBJ2-5,CASSYGLAEQETQYF
TRBV4-3,TRBJ1-6,CASSQKTGVLNSPLHF
TRBV28,TRBJ1-4,CASSSPAGSNEKLFF
TRBV5-1,TRBJ1-1,CASSAPGSLNTEAFF
TRBV7-6,TRBJ2-2,CAHNRDTGELFF
TRBV5-4,TRBJ2-7,CASSIPGTGNEQYF
TRBV6-5,TRBJ1-1,CASSYQPWGMNTEAFF
TRBV30,TRBJ1-1,CAWDRGSNTEAFF
TRBV25-1,TRBJ1-1,CASKGDRGDTEAFF
TRBV4-3,TRBJ2-3,CASSQTSGGTTDTQYF
TRBV5-1,TRBJ1-2,CASSFAGNGHGYTF
TRBV6-5,TRBJ2-4,CASRTTGVGNIQYF
TRBV4-3,TRBJ1-5,CASSQEYSNQPQHF
TRBV5-1,TRBJ2-3,CASSPGTNSDTQYF
TRBV6-1,TRBJ1-6,CASSLQGRNSPLHF
TRBV27,TRBJ2-3,CASSLEARDTQYF
TRBV19,TRBJ1-6,CASSLATGANSPLHF
TRBV5-1,TRBJ1-2,CASSLGRWGPNGYTF
TRBV27,TRBJ1-5,CASSGQGNQPQHF
TRBV18,TRBJ2-7,CASSLSVGLYEQYF
TRBV6-1,TRBJ2-5,CASSESAGTGETQYF
TRBV4-3,TRBJ2-7,CASSQDFLAGGPSYEQYF
TRBV19,TRBJ1-5,CASSIDRVVRAAQPQHF
TRBV10-2,TRBJ2-2,CASNRGTGELFF
TRBV5-6,TRBJ1-6,CASRTGNSPLHF
TRBV7-2,TRBJ1-1,CASSLSSGFGGALLAFF
TRBV6-1,TRBJ1-1,CASSEVQGAAEAFF
TRBV11-3,TRBJ2-1,CASSLRAGGSHNEQFF
TRBV27,TRBJ2-3,CASRREGTDTQYF
TRBV5-4,TRBJ1-5,CASSLDPGGNQPQHF
TRBV7-8,TRBJ2-2,CASSLAIGGGSNTGELFF
TRBV7-9,TRBJ1-2,CAFEPATWGEDGYTF
TRBV30,TRBJ1-4,CAWSGWTGANEKLFF
TRBV7-3,TRBJ2-1,CASSTGTSGDNEQFF
TRBV18,TRBJ1-4,CASSPTAGHEKLFF
TRBV27,TRBJ1-5,CASSFRGGPYSNQPQHF
TRBV5-6,TRBJ1-1,CASSSGTSEAFF
TRBV30,TRBJ1-2,CAWSYGYGYTF
TRBV5-1,TRBJ2-1,CASSSLTSGPYNEQFF
TRBV19,TRBJ2-6,CASRPRAGVTGANVLTF
TRBV11-2,TRBJ1-1,CASSSWTGANTEAFF
TRBV7-9,TRBJ1-2,CASSLHKDRGYGYTF
TRBV11-3,TRBJ1-1,CASSLTTGDTEAFF
TRBV7-2,TRBJ1-1,CASSYSRLGGAYEAFF
TRBV20-1,TRBJ1-2,CSARGSGGYTF
TRBV10-3,TRBJ1-1,CAISNQGDTEAFF
TRBV6-1,TRBJ2-1,CASSERILIPNNEQFF
TRBV13,TRBJ1-1,CASSLGLDLRATEAFF